One and the same sample provided the 21 T cell receptor beta chains below, sequenced in a study of T cells after yellow fever vaccination. TCRdb re-derived calls from the 5' RACE reads in MiXCR, one entry per CDR3 protein. The data show 95,000 to 150,000 distinct CDR3 sequences, about 8.2% seen once. Sequences were derived from CD8+ T cells sorted from PBMCs, sampled on the day of the yellow fever booster vaccination. These receptors came from a man between 18 and 29 years old who received the YFV17D yellow fever vaccine.

The chain links TRBV14 to TRBJ2-5; possible D gene TRBD1, 6 bases. The CDR3 loop spans 16 amino acids. Germline CDR1 reads SGHDN; CDR2 reads FVKESK. V shed 3 bases and J shed 1 base, with 15 bases lying between them. Written as DNA, the CDR3 is TGTGCCAGCAGCCAGAGGAACAGGGCCTCCCAAGAGACCCAGTACTTC. As protein: CASSQRNRASQETQYF.

This clonotype has a count of ten or more. For the CDR3, the DNA is TGCGCCAGCAGCTTGGACCGGGGATCGGGGCGGGGCACAGATACGCAGTATTTT. Translated, it gives CASSLDRGSGRGTDTQYF. The chain has TRBV5-1 and TRBJ2-3; D is tentatively TRBD1 or TRBD2 (5 bases each). This CDR3 region has 18 residues. The germline CDR1 and CDR2 sequences are SGHRS and YFSETQ. The ends were cut back, 0 bases at V and 1 base at J, with 18 bases in the middle.

This clonotype showed up just a few times. This chain uses TRBV28 with TRBJ2-2; D might be TRBD2 (5 bases). The CDR3 is 15 amino acids. With 3 bases removed from V and 5 bases from J, the gap between germline ends came to 13 bases. Germline CDR1 reads MDHEN; CDR2 reads SYDVKM. DNA of the CDR3: TGTGCCAGCAGTTTGTTTGCAACTAGTACCGGGGAGCTGTTTTTT. Protein: CASSLFATSTGELFF.

J is TRBJ2-3 and V is TRBV6-2 or TRBV6-3; TRBD2 might be the D (7 bases). Germline lookup yields CDR1 MNHEY and CDR2 SVGEGT. This CDR3 comprises 15 residues. V lost 2 bases and J 3 bases, leaving 12 bases between the germline ends. This CDR3 reads CASSYEGGSTDTQYF. The CDR3 DNA sequence: TGTGCCAGCAGTTACGAGGGGGGGAGTACAGATACGCAGTATTTT.

A few counts support this clonotype. This rearrangement joins TRBV30 to TRBJ2-1; D not certain. The CDR3 totals 14 residues. Germline CDR1 reads GTSNPN; CDR2 reads SVGIG (reference sequence). V lost 0 bases and J 5 bases, leaving 11 bases between the germline ends. The CDR3 sequence is CAWSVTFGDNEQFF. The CDR3 bases are TGTGCCTGGAGTGTAACATTCGGTGACAATGAGCAGTTCTTC.

In this sample, this clonotype turned up many times. The chain uses TRBV4-3 and TRBJ2-3; 10 bases are shared with TRBD1. J gave up 6 bases and V 6 bases, and 9 bases lay outside the gene matches. The germline CDR1 and CDR2 sequences are LGHNA and YSLEER. The CDR3 totals 15 residues. CDR3 coding DNA: TGCGCCAGCAGGGAGACCGGGACAGGGGTCGATACGCAGTATTTT. This translates into CASRETGTGVDTQYF.

The chain joins TRBV6-2 or TRBV6-3 to TRBJ2-7, with no clear D. The CDR3 runs to 14 residues. Germline V gene sequence: CDR1 MNHEY, CDR2 SVGEGT. V lost 4 bases to trimming and J lost 3 bases, with 13 bases between them. CDR3 region: CASSSEIGFYEQYF. As DNA, the CDR3 is TGTGCCAGCAGTTCAGAGATCGGATTCTACGAGCAGTACTTC.

The rearrangement joins TRBV18 to TRBJ2-7, with D perhaps given as TRBD1 or TRBD2 (6 bases each). The V and J ends lost 3 bases and 7 bases respectively, with 19 bases between them. Germline V lookup: CDR1 KGHSH, CDR2 LQKENI. The CDR3 runs to 15 residues. CDR3 region: CASSPGTGSRGEQYF. CDR3 bases: TGTGCCAGCTCACCGGGCACAGGGTCTCGGGGGGAGCAGTACTTC.

The V and J genes are TRBV29-1 and TRBJ2-1; TRBD1 matches at 10 bases. Germline V CDR1 and CDR2: SQVTM, ANQGSEA. CDR3 length: 16 amino acids. The V gene end was trimmed by 4 bases and the J gene end by 4 bases; junction bases not matched to a gene: 10. Written as DNA, the CDR3 is TGCAGCGTTGCCCGCCCGGGACAGGGGATTTACAATGAGCAGTTCTTC. Translating gives CSVARPGQGIYNEQFF.

This clonotype came up many times. V usage is TRBV29-1 and J usage is TRBJ2-7, with a possible D match to TRBD1 (5 bases). Trimming cost V 4 bases and J 2 bases, with 9 bases left between them. CDR1 is SQVTM and CDR2 is ANQGSEA in the germline V gene. The CDR3 runs to 12 residues. CDR3 region: CSVAATAYEQYF. DNA of the CDR3: TGCAGCGTTGCCGCGACAGCCTACGAGCAGTACTTC.

The sample holds many counts of this clonotype. The chain has TRBV29-1 and TRBJ2-7; D is undetermined. V was shortened by 5 bases and J by 0 bases, with 14 bases between the two germline ends. The length of the CDR3 is 14 residues. Germline assignment: CDR1 SQVTM and CDR2 ANQGSEA. The CDR3 DNA reads as TGCAGCGTTTTCCTAGACTCAAGCTCCTACGAGCAGTACTTC. It yields the protein CSVFLDSSSYEQYF.

This clonotype was seen only a few times. The gene calls are TRBV4-1 and TRBJ2-2; D is perhaps TRBD1 (6 bases). Trimming stripped 4 bases from V and 5 bases from J, with 14 bases between. This CDR3 has 15 residues. Germline V gene sequence: CDR1 MGHRA, CDR2 YSYEKL. The CDR3 protein is CASSLSGHLTGELFF. CDR3 bases: TGCGCCAGCAGCCTATCGGGACATTTGACCGGGGAGCTGTTTTTT.

The gene calls are TRBV2 and TRBJ1-3; no clear D gene. V lost 1 base and J lost 2, with 9 bases in between. Germline lookup yields CDR1 SNHLY and CDR2 FYNNEI. The CDR3 is 15 residues long. The CDR3 protein is CASSEGVSPGNTIYF. The CDR3 nucleotides read TGTGCCAGCAGTGAAGGGGTGAGCCCTGGAAACACCATATATTTT. Filled out from reference TRBV2 and TRBJ1-3, the complete variable domain reads EPEVTQTPSHQVTQMGQEVILRCVPISNHLYFYWYRQILGQKVEFLVSFYNNEISEKSEIFDDQFSVERPDGSNFTLKIRSTKLEDSAMYFCASSEGVSPGNTIYFGEGSWLTVV.

The rearrangement links TRBV5-1 to TRBJ2-1; 7 nucleotides match TRBD1. V shed 4 bases, J shed 0 bases, and the junction held 4 bases outside the gene matches. The CDR3 is 15 amino acids. CDR1 is SGHRS, CDR2 YFSETQ, per germline. CDR3 nucleotides: TGCGCCAGCAGCGCTAGGGACAGCTCCTACAATGAGCAGTTCTTC. Protein: CASSARDSSYNEQFF.

This clonotype was detected only a few times. The chain recombines TRBV30 with TRBJ2-1; D remains unclear. Trimming removed 0 bases at V and 7 bases at J, with 7 bases between. This CDR3 comprises 12 residues. CDR1 GTSNPN and CDR2 SVGIG come from the germline V gene (reference sequence). For the CDR3, the DNA is TGTGCCTGGAGTGTATTAAAAAATGAGCAGTTCTTC. As protein: CAWSVLKNEQFF.

The rearrangement uses TRBV5-1 and TRBJ2-7; D possibly corresponds to TRBD2 (6 bases). The CDR3 contains 14 residues. V dropped 4 bases and J dropped 0 bases, with 11 bases sitting between them. Germline CDR1 SGHRS, CDR2 YFSETQ. The CDR3 region is CASSAGSNSYEQYF. The CDR3 nucleotides read TGCGCCAGCAGCGCGGGATCCAACTCCTACGAGCAGTACTTC.

In its sample, this clonotype was seen many times. The J gene is TRBJ2-3, the V gene TRBV6-5; TRBD1 matches at 7 bases. Germline V gene data show CDR1 as MNHEY and CDR2 as SVGAGI. The CDR3 runs to 14 residues. With V trimmed by 2 bases and J by 4 bases, 3 bases remained unmatched. Here the CDR3 reads CASSYGQGADTQYF. The CDR3 DNA reads TGTGCCAGCAGTTACGGGCAGGGGGCAGATACGCAGTATTTT.

This chain connects TRBV7-2 to TRBJ1-4; 10 positions match TRBD1. The CDR3 sequence is 15 residues long. Per the germline V gene, CDR1 is SGHTA and CDR2 is FQGNSA. Unmatched junction bases numbered 7, after V lost 5 bases and J lost 7 bases. The CDR3 protein is CASSPLGQGIEKLFF. CDR3 bases: TGTGCCAGCAGCCCCCTGGGACAGGGGATTGAAAAACTGTTTTTT.

V is TRBV13 and J is TRBJ2-7, with D uncertain. V was pared by 3 bases and J by 2 bases, with 11 bases between. Germline V gives CDR1 PRHDT, CDR2 FYEKMQ (reference sequence). The CDR3 has 14 amino acids. The CDR3 DNA reads as TGTGCCAGCAGCTTGTCACAGAACACCTACGAGCAGTACTTC. It codes for CASSLSQNTYEQYF.

This clonotype was detected ten times or more. The rearrangement links TRBV27 to TRBJ2-5, with D perhaps TRBD1 (6 bases). Germline V gene lookup returns CDR1 MNHEY and CDR2 SMNVEV (reference sequence). Trimming stripped 3 bases from V and 4 bases from J, with 9 bases between. CDR3 size: 13 residues. The CDR3 reads CASSFQGRETQYF. CDR3 nucleotides: TGTGCCAGCAGTTTTCAGGGGAGAGAGACCCAGTACTTC.

This clonotype was picked up a small number of times. The chain combines TRBV10-3 with TRBJ2-3; the D gene is possibly TRBD1 (6 bases). With 2 bases removed from V and 2 bases from J, the gap between germline ends came to 11 bases. Germline V gene lookup returns CDR1 ENHRY and CDR2 SYGVKD. The CDR3 loop spans 15 amino acids. The chain's CDR3 is CAISEPGTLTDTQYF. For the CDR3, the DNA is TGTGCCATCAGTGAGCCTGGGACACTCACAGATACGCAGTATTTT.